This entry describes one T cell receptor beta chain. No antigen is known for it. Per-base quality was not reported, and no clone a single base away is much larger than it. Including the terminal cysteine and phenylalanine, the CDR3 comprises 14 residues. Only the CDR3 DNA is retained, 42 bases long and in frame from the first base. Germline trimming amounts to 5 bases on V and 6 bases on J, with 2 as the count of junction bases outside the gene matches. This sample was sequenced with an Illumina HiSeq 2500. TCR beta libraries were prepared by quantitative 5'-RACE with molecular barcodes. As for the authors' bioinformatics: To identify disease-linked TCR variants, a new computational method was used, one built on a probabilistic model of VDJ rearrangement. Through fastp at Q25 and MiXCR, TCRdb rebuilt clones from the public reads, retaining in-frame beta chains. Each CDR3 protein appears once, grouped with its most common genes and DNA. TCRdb's processing, not the study's, gives the V and J calls here. The sample contains 350,000 to 450,000 distinct CDR3 sequences, 20% to 25% of them found a single time. 10% to 15% of the sample rests with the top ten.

The sample belongs to a study of CD8 T cells in ankylosing spondylitis (dated by TCRdb to the late 2010s). Describing the broader study: T cell receptor beta repertoires were profiled in healthy donors and ankylosing spondylitis patients so that disease-linked TCR variants could be found. The full study cohort was made up of about two dozen ankylosing spondylitis patients and roughly 98 healthy donors. Peripheral blood was sampled, and synovial fluid was also collected from ankylosing spondylitis patients. Overall study outcomes, separate from this receptor: Some motif variants were previously reported in synovial fluid and blood of reactive arthritis patients, suggesting common disease-initiation mechanisms. A CD8+ phenotype was shown by the disease-linked clones, which were found at relatively low frequencies in peripheral blood. Blood from ankylosing spondylitis patients appeared to be characterized by a TCR beta motif composed of several highly homologous amino acid variants. Significant enrichment of the disease-linked clones was reported in matched synovial fluid samples from ankylosing spondylitis patients.

This receptor was identified in a male donor with ankylosing spondylitis or in good health (not recorded which). Recombination connected TRBV12-3 or TRBV12-4 to TRBJ2-2; TRBD2 matches 11 bases in the middle. Sequenced input: blood, either unsorted or a sorted T cell fraction (not recorded which). For the CDR3, the sequence is CASSMGLAAGELFF. The DNA reads TGTGCCAGCAGTATGGGACTAGCGGCCGGGGAGCTGTTTTTT.